This T cell receptor beta chain was sequenced during a study of response to subunit inactivated influenza vaccine (dated by TCRdb to between 2017 and 2018). Background on the whole study: Deep quantitative profiling of the T cell receptor repertoire was used in the study to follow responses to a trivalent subunit inactivated influenza vaccine.

Its CDR3 holds 13 amino acids, cysteine through phenylalanine. Only CDR3 DNA is held: 39 bases, read in frame from base 1. From a lookup of the germline V gene, CDR1 and CDR2 are ENHRY and SYGVKD. The trim is 5 bases for V and 7 bases for J, with a gap of 12 bases between the germline ends. Summary of the overall study and its limitations: It was suggested by the authors that each seasonal influenza vaccination may recruit only a limited number of new T cells.

This clonotype came up many times. Its antigen has not been determined. One base away there is no much larger clone; base qualities are not given. Receptor amplification or capture employed RT-PCR. This sample was sequenced with an Illumina HiSeq 2500. Through fastp at Q25 and MiXCR, TCRdb rebuilt clones from the public reads, retaining in-frame beta chains. When rows share a CDR3 protein, they turn into one entry using the most common DNA and genes. A total of under 550,000 distinct CDR3 sequences appear in this sample, less than 10% of them only once. Jointly, the top ten make up approximately 12% of the sample.

Sample: PBMCs from blood, taken 23 to 25 months after vaccination. The TCR sequence derives from a man aged 50-75 years who received an inactivated influenza vaccine. Donor details come from another sample of the same person, matched by shared clones. Recombination linked TRBV10-3 to TRBJ1-5, with an unclear D gene assignment. The CDR3 region: CAISKNPEQPQHF. The nucleotide sequence reads as follows: TGTGCCATCAGTAAAAACCCGGAGCAGCCCCAGCATTTT.